This TCR beta chain emerged from a study of T cells in Graves' hyperthyroidism and ophthalmopathy. This clonotype was seen ten or more times. The antigen is unknown. Amplified regions were TCR beta CDR3 sequences from RNA transcripts. First-round RT-PCR targeting the TCR CDR3 was performed with the HTBI primer set. TCRdb used MiXCR to reprocess the multiplex PCR reads, holding one entry per CDR3 protein. The sample holds a few hundred thousand distinct CDR3 sequences, 15% to 20% seen once. Germline loops: CDR1 MNHEY, CDR2 SMNVEV (reference sequence). The V gene lost 1 base and the J gene lost 6 bases, with 7 bases spanning the gap. This CDR3 has 12 amino acids. Points from the study as a whole: Among clonotypes expanded in thyroid above 0.001, most were also found in blood. The model identified upcoming ophthalmopathy a median approximately 6.4 months ahead of onset.

Diagnosis rested on symptoms, serum thyroxine and TRAb, thyroid ultrasound, and orbital computed tomography. The specimen was blood. This TCR was recovered from a young woman with Graves' ophthalmopathy. This chain uses TRBV27 with TRBJ2-7; tentatively, D is TRBD1 (6 bases). The DNA for the CDR3 is TGTGCCAGCAGTTTATTAGGGGGCGAGCAGTACTTC. Its translation is CASSLLGGEQYF.